This T cell receptor (beta chain) was documented in a study of blood T cell repertoires in COVID-19. Study as a whole: The samples span acute and convalescent COVID-19 from the United States, Italy and Spain. PBMCs, B-cell-depleted T cells, or T cells provided the cDNA or gDNA that made up the material.

Methods used by the authors: It was from reference gene primer amplification that nucleated cell counts were estimated. The protocol was immunoSEQ multiplex PCR, while the TCRdb copy is restricted to in-frame clones and leaves out a portion. The V and J calls and the clone size are those of that table, but D and trimming were determined from the DNA. The sample carries roughly 250,000 clones, almost 85% recorded once. This receptor was obtained from a woman at least 80 years old with acute or convalescent COVID-19. The sequenced sample consisted of peripheral blood.

CDR3 sequence reads: CASSSGGRSSYNEQFF. The CDR3 region has the DNA TGTGCCAGCAGTAGCGGGGGGCGTAGCTCCTACAATGAGCAGTTCTTC. The chain recombines TRBV7-2 with TRBJ2-1; 10 bases line up with TRBD2. With 6 bases clipped from V and 0 bases from J, the junction kept 5 bases outside the gene matches. The CDR3 totals 16 residues. CDR1 SGHTA and CDR2 FQGNSA come from the germline V gene.